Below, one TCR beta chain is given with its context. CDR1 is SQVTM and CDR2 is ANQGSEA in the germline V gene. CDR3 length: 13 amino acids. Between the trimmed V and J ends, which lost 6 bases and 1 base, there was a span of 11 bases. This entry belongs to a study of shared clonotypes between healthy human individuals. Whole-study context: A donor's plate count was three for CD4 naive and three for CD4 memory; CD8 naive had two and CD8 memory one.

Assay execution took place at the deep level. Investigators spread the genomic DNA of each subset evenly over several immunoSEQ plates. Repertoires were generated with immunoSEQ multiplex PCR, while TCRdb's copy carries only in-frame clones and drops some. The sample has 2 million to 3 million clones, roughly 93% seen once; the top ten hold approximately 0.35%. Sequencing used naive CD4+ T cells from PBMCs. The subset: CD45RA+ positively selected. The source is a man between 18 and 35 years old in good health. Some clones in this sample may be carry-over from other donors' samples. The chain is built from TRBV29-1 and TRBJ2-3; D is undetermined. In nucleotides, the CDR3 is TGCAGCGTAATGACTCGCCGCACAGATACGCAGTATTTT. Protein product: CSVMTRRTDTQYF.